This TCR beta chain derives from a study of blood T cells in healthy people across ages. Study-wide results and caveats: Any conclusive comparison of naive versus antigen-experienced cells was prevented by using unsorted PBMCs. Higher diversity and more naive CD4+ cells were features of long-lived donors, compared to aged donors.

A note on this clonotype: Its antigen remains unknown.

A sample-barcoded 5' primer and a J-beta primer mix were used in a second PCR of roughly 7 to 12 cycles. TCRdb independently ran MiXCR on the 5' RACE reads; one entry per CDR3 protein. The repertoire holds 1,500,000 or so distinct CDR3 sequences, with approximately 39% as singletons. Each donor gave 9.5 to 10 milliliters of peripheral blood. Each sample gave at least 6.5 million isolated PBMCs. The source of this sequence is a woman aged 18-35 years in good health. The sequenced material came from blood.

CDR3: CSVRWGQGYNYGYTF. Here the CDR3 DNA reads TGCAGCGTTCGGTGGGGGCAGGGGTATAACTATGGCTACACCTTC. The genes are TRBV29-1 and TRBJ1-2; possibly TRBD1 for D (6 bases). V lost 5 bases to trimming and J lost 1 base, with 17 bases between them. Germline values: CDR1 SQVTM, CDR2 ANQGSEA. The CDR3 runs to 15 residues.